What follows is one T cell receptor (beta chain) and its context. Primed by a sample-barcoded 5' primer and a J-beta primer mix, a second PCR proceeded for 7 to 11 cycles. TCRdb fed the 5' RACE reads into MiXCR, producing one record per CDR3 protein. The sample lists about 800,000 distinct CDR3 sequences; 20% to 25% were seen once. This entry belongs to a study of blood T cells in healthy people across ages. V dropped 4 bases and J dropped 0 bases, with 11 bases sitting between them. Germline V gives CDR1 SGHRS, CDR2 YFSETQ. This CDR3 spans 15 amino acids. This sample was shared with a second study, whose subject was T cells of mothers and their children.

Material: blood. The clonotype comes from a boy between 10 and 17 years old in good health. This sequence joins TRBV5-1 and TRBJ2-1; D is possibly TRBD1 (5 bases). The CDR3 is CASSQTVSSYNEQFF. CDR3 coding DNA: TGCGCCAGCAGCCAGACAGTTAGCTCCTACAATGAGCAGTTCTTC. The full variable domain, in which reference TRBV5-1 and TRBJ2-1 provide the parts outside the CDR3, is KAGVTQTPRYLIKTRGQQVTLSCSPISGHRSVSWYQQTPGQGLQFLFEYFSETQRNKGNFPGRFSGRQFSNSRSEMNVSTLELGDSALYLCASSQTVSSYNEQFFGPGTRLTVL.